The rows below give T cell receptor beta chains drawn from one sample of a study of metastatic and nonmetastatic thyroid tumors. Using MiXCR, TCRdb re-called clones from the PCR reads. The sample has about 40,000 clones, 10% to 12% seen once. The source material was blood. These receptors were collected from a female donor with papillary thyroid cancer or a benign thyroid nodule (not recorded which). Some clones in this sample may be carry-over from other donors' samples. CDR3s include the opening cysteine and the closing phenylalanine or tryptophan. Each record gives: J gene, V gene, clone size, D gene, CDR3 DNA, CDR3 protein. D genes are given only for firm matches. Only some rows state a clone size, as once, few, many or a class for expanded clones.

>TRBJ2-7|TRBV27|.|.
TGTGCCAGCACTTCCCGCGACTACGAGCAGTACTTC
CASTSRDYEQYF
>TRBJ1-2|TRBV9|many|.
TGTGCCAGCAGCCCCCAGATCAAAGCTAACTATGGCTACACCTTC
CASSPQIKANYGYTF
>TRBJ2-7|TRBV19|many|.
TGTGCCAGTAGTATTACAGGGTTTAACTGCGAGCAGTACTTC
CASSITGFNCEQYF
>TRBJ2-7|TRBV12-3/TRBV12-4|many|TRBD1
TGTGCCAGCAGGAAGACAGGGAGCTCCTACGAGCAGTACTTC
CASRKTGSSYEQYF
>TRBJ2-1|TRBV28|many|TRBD1
TGTGCCAGCAGCAGGGGGTTGCCCTACAATGAGCAGTTCTTC
CASSRGLPYNEQFF
>TRBJ2-1|TRBV11-1|.|.
TGTGCCAGCAGCTTAGGGTTGAGCGGCCTGACCAATGAGCAGTTCTTC
CASSLGLSGLTNEQFF
>TRBJ2-7|TRBV7-2|many|.
TGTGCCAGCAGCTTAGACGTTATTAGGGGCGGTGAGCAGTACTTC
CASSLDVIRGGEQYF
>TRBJ1-1|TRBV20-1|many|.
TGCAGTGCTAGAGTAGGGACTGAAGCTTTCTTT
CSARVGTEAFF
>TRBJ1-1|TRBV5-1|many|TRBD1
TGCGCCAGCAGCCAGGGACAGCTCAGGGGGACTGAAGCTTTCTTT
CASSQGQLRGTEAFF
>TRBJ1-5|TRBV24-1|many|.
TGTGCCACCAGTGATGGGCGGCTCAATCAGCCCCAGCATTTT
CATSDGRLNQPQHF
>TRBJ2-5|TRBV7-6|many|.
TGTGCCAGCAGCCAGGGGCCCTTAGAAGAGACCCAGTACTTC
CASSQGPLEETQYF
>TRBJ2-1|TRBV11-2|.|TRBD2
TGTGTCAGTAGCCCCAGCGGGAGAGAGTACAATGAGCAGTTCTTC
CVSSPSGREYNEQFF
>TRBJ2-3|TRBV28|few|.
TGTGCCAGCAGCATAACAGGGAATACGCAGTATTTT
CASSITGNTQYF
>TRBJ2-2|TRBV5-1|.|.
TGCGCCAGCAGCTTGGACGCAGCGAACACCGGGGAGCTGTTTTTT
CASSLDAANTGELFF
>TRBJ2-1|TRBV24-1|few|.
TGTGCCACCAGTGATTCGACTATCGGGAGCAATGAGCAGTTCTTC
CATSDSTIGSNEQFF
>TRBJ2-3|TRBV12-3/TRBV12-4|many|.
TGTGCCAGCAGTTTATACCCAGATACGCAGTATTTT
CASSLYPDTQYF
>TRBJ2-5|TRBV2|many|.
TGTGCCAGCAGTCAAGACCGGGACTCGGAGACCCAGTACTTC
CASSQDRDSETQYF
>TRBJ2-2|TRBV18|many|TRBD2
TGTGCCAGCTCACCACCCTGGGCTAGCGGGTCTGCCGGGGAGCTGTTTTTT
CASSPPWASGSAGELFF
>TRBJ1-2|TRBV20-1|many|.
TGCAGTGCTAGGGTTCCCTCAGGACGGACTCTTAACTATGGCTACACCTTC
CSARVPSGRTLNYGYTF
>TRBJ2-1|TRBV7-2|many|TRBD1
TGTGCCAGCATCATGGACAGGGCGAACTACAATGAGCAGTTCTTC
CASIMDRANYNEQFF
>TRBJ1-6|TRBV20-1|many|TRBD1
TGCAGTGCTAGGGGGACAGGGTCAGGGAATAATTCACCCCTCCACTTT
CSARGTGSGNNSPLHF
>TRBJ2-6|TRBV4-1|many|TRBD1
TGCGCCAGCAGCACCCGACAGGGAAGGGGCTGGTCTGGGGCCAACGTCCTGACTTTC
CASSTRQGRGWSGANVLTF
>TRBJ1-4|TRBV30|many|.
TGTGCCTGGAGTGGGAGACAGACCGATGAAAAACTGTTTTTT
CAWSGRQTDEKLFF
>TRBJ2-1|TRBV30|many|TRBD1
TGTGCCTGGAAACCTCGGGACAGGGATAACAATGAGCAGTTCTTC
CAWKPRDRDNNEQFF
>TRBJ1-3|TRBV6-1|many|.
TGTGCCAGCAGATCTGGACGGAGCTCTGGAAACACCATATATTTT
CASRSGRSSGNTIYF
>TRBJ2-3|TRBV20-1|many|TRBD1
TGCAGTGCTAGAAACACTAACGGACAGGGAGACGATACGCAGTATTTT
CSARNTNGQGDDTQYF
>TRBJ1-2|TRBV28|many|.
TGTGCCAGCAGGAACACGGGGAACTATGGCTACACCTTC
CASRNTGNYGYTF
>TRBJ2-7|TRBV28|.|.
TGTGCCAGCAGGGTGGCGGGACATTACGAGCAGTACTTC
CASRVAGHYEQYF
>TRBJ1-3|TRBV5-1|many|.
TGCGCCAGCAGCTTGGGGGGGGCCAACTCTGGAAACACCATATATTTT
CASSLGGANSGNTIYF
>TRBJ2-3|TRBV10-3|many|TRBD1
TGTGCCATTTGGGACAGGGAGGCAGATACGCAGTATTTT
CAIWDREADTQYF
>TRBJ2-7|TRBV3-1|many|.
TGTGCCAGCAGCCCAATAAGGGACTTCTCCTACGAGCAGTACTTC
CASSPIRDFSYEQYF
>TRBJ1-1|TRBV7-9|many|TRBD1
TGTGCCAGCAGGCCAGGGGGCGTTGAAGCTTTCTTT
CASRPGGVEAFF
>TRBJ2-7|TRBV6-5|many|.
TGTGCCAGCAGTGTACTCGCGTCGGTTATATTGAGCTACGAGCAGTACTTC
CASSVLASVILSYEQYF
>TRBJ2-7|TRBV6-2/TRBV6-3|.|.
TGTGCCAGCAGTTACTCCGAGGGTTCATACGAGCAGTACTTC
CASSYSEGSYEQYF
>TRBJ2-2|TRBV5-5|many|.
TGTGCCAGCAGCTTGGACAGGGGGGGGACCGGGGAGCTGTTTTTT
CASSLDRGGTGELFF
>TRBJ1-1|TRBV27|many|.
TGTGCCAGCAGTTTAAGGCTAGGACGAGGGATGAACACTGAAGCTTTCTTT
CASSLRLGRGMNTEAFF
>TRBJ2-2|TRBV7-2|.|.
TGTGCCAGCAGCTTAGGACGGAGTAACTCCGGGGAGCTGTTTTTT
CASSLGRSNSGELFF
>TRBJ1-4|TRBV2|many|.
TGTGCCAGCAGTGAAGAGGGGGGGAACAATGAAAAACTGTTTTTT
CASSEEGGNNEKLFF
>TRBJ1-1|TRBV28|.|.
TGTGCCAGCAGTTGGGGGGATATGAACACTGAAGCTTTCTTT
CASSWGDMNTEAFF
>TRBJ2-1|TRBV9|many|TRBD2
TGTGCCAGCAGCGTAGCAGCGGGAGCGCGGGATGAGCAGTTCTTC
CASSVAAGARDEQFF
>TRBJ1-1|TRBV6-1|many|.
TGTGCCAGCAGCGGGGAGGGAGGATTTAAGAACACTGAAGCTTTCTTT
CASSGEGGFKNTEAFF